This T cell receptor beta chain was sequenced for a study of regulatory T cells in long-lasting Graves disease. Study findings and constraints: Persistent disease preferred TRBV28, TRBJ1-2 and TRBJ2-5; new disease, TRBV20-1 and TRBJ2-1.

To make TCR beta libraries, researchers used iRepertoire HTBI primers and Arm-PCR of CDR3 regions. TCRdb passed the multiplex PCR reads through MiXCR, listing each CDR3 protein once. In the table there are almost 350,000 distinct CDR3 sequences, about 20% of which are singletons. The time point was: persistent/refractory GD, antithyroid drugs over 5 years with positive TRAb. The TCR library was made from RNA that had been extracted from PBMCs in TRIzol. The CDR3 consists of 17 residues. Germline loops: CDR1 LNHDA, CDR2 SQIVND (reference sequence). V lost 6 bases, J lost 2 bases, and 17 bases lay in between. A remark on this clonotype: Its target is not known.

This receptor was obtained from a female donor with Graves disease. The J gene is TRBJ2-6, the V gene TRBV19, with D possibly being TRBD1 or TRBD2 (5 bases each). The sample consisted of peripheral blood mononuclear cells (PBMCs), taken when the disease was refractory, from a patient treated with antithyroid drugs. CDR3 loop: CASSPGPPGPGANVLTF. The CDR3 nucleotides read TGTGCCAGTAGCCCGGGACCGCCTGGGCCTGGGGCCAACGTCCTGACTTTC.